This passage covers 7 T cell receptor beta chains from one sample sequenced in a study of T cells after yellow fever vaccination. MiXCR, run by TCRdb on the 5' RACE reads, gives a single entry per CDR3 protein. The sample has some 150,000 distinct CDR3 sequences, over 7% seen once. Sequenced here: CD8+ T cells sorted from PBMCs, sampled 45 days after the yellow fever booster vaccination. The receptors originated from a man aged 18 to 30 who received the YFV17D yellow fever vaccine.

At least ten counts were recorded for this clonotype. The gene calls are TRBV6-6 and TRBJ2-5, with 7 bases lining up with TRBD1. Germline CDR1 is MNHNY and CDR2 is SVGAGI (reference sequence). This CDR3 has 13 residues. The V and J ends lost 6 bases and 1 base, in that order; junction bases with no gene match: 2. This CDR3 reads CASRGTAQETQYF. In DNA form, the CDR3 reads TGTGCCAGCAGGGGGACAGCCCAAGAGACCCAGTACTTC.

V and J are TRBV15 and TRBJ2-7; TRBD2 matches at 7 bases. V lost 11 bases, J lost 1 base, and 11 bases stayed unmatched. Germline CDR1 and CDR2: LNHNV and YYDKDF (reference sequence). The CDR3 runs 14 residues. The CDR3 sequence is CAPAREGRSYEQYV. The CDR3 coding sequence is TGTGCCCCCGCCAGGGAGGGACGATCCTACGAGCAGTACGTC.

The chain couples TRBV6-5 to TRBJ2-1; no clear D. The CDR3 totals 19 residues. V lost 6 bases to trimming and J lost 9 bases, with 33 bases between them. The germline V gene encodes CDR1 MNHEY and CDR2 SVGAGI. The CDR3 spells CASRPSSHNILGLKPEQFF. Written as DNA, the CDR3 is TGTGCCAGCAGACCCTCATCCCATAACATACTTGGGCTGAAGCCTGAGCAGTTCTTC.

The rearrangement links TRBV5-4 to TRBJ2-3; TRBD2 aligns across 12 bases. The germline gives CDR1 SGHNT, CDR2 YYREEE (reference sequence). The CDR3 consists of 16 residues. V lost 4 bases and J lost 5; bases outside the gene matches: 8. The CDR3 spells CASSLWTSGEGDTQYF. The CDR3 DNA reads TGTGCCAGCAGCCTTTGGACTAGCGGGGAAGGAGATACGCAGTATTTT.

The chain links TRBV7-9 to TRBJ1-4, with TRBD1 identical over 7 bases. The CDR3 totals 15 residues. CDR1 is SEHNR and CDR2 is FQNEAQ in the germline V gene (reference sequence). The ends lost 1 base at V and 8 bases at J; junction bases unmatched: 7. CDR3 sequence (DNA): TGTGCCAGCAGCTTAGAAGGTCCAGGGGGGGAAAAACTGTTTTTT. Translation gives CASSLEGPGGEKLFF.

CDR3 nucleotide sequence: TGTGCCACCAGTGACCGACAGGGGAGATCCTACAATGAGCAGTTCTTC. Protein: CATSDRQGRSYNEQFF. J is TRBJ2-1 and V is TRBV24-1; 8 nucleotides line up with TRBD1. Germline-derived CDR1 and CDR2 are KGHDR and SFDVKD. J gave up 1 base and V 4 bases, and 5 bases lay outside the gene matches. This CDR3 contains 16 residues.

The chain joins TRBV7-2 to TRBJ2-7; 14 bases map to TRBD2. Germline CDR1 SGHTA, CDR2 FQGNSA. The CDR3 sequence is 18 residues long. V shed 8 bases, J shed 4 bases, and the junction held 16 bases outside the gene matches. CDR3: CASSTPSGLAGVQYEQYF. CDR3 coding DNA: TGTGCCAGCTCGACCCCTTCGGGACTAGCGGGGGTTCAGTACGAGCAGTACTTC.